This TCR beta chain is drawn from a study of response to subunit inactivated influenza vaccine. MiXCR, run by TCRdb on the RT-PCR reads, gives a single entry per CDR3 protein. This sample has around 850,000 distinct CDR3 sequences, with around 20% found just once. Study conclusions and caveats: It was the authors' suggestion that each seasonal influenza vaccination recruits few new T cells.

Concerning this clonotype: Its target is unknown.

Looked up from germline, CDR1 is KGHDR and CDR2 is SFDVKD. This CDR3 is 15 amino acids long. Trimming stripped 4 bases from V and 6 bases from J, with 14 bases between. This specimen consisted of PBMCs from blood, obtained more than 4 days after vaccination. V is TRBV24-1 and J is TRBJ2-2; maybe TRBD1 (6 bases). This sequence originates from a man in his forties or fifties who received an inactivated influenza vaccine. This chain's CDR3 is CATSEPGQISGELFF. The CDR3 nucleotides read TGTGCCACCAGTGAGCCGGGACAAATCTCCGGGGAGCTGTTTTTT.